The 21 T cell receptor beta chains below all came from one sample that was sequenced in a study of T cells and Merkel cell carcinoma outcomes. Assay used: immunoSEQ multiplex PCR; TCRdb lists only in-frame clones, some missing. The profile shows about 510 clones, about nine tenths of them singletons. The material sequenced was tumor tissue from Merkel cell carcinoma. The origin of the receptors is a human donor with Merkel cell carcinoma.

The chain combines TRBV6-1 with TRBJ2-3, with 8 positions matching TRBD2. Trimming removed 4 bases from V and 4 bases from J; junction bases left unmatched: 4. The CDR3 is 14 residues long. Germline values: CDR1 MNHNS, CDR2 SASEGT. The CDR3 DNA is TGTGCCAGCAGTGTTGGGCGGGAGGCAGATACGCAGTATTTT. It is translated as CASSVGREADTQYF.

The chain is built from TRBV27 and TRBJ2-6, with 7 bases that match TRBD2. CDR3 size: 14 residues. CDR1 is MNHEY and CDR2 is SMNVEV in the germline V gene (reference sequence). V was pared by 7 bases and J by 3 bases, with 3 bases of the junction left unmatched. The DNA of the CDR3 is TGTGCCAGCAAGTGGGACTATGGGGCCAACGTCCTGACTTTC. Its protein is CASKWDYGANVLTF. Full variable domain (outside the CDR3, taken from reference TRBV27 and TRBJ2-6): EAQVTQNPRYLITVTGKKLTVTCSQNMNHEYMSWYRQDPGLGLRQIYYSMNVEVTDKGDVPEGYKVSRKEKRNFPLILESPSPNQTSLYFCASKWDYGANVLTFGAGSRLTVL.

The rearrangement links TRBV27 to TRBJ1-2, with D unresolved. Trimming shortened V by 6 bases and J by 5 bases, and 13 bases separated the two germline ends. Germline V gene data show CDR1 as MNHEY and CDR2 as SMNVEV (reference sequence). The CDR3 covers 13 residues. The DNA for the CDR3 is TGTGCCAGCAGAACCGGGATCCGTTATGGCTACACCTTC. Protein sequence: CASRTGIRYGYTF.

The chain recombines TRBV15 with TRBJ2-1, with D perhaps matching TRBD2 (7 bases). Germline lookup yields CDR1 LNHNV and CDR2 YYDKDF (reference sequence). The CDR3 has 14 amino acids. V lost 0 bases to trimming and J lost 10 bases, with 13 bases between them. The CDR3 coding sequence is TGTGCCACCAGCAGAGATCGGGGGGCGGAGGAGCAGTTCTTC. It translates to CATSRDRGAEEQFF.

In its sample, this clone was seen once. The chain is built from TRBV5-4 and TRBJ2-7; 8 nucleotides match TRBD1. Per the germline V gene, CDR1 is SGHNT and CDR2 is YYREEE (reference sequence). After removal of 0 bases from V and 5 bases from J, the junction contained 7 bases not matched to a gene. CDR3 length: 15 amino acids. CDR3 residues: CASSLGRDRYHEQYF. The CDR3 DNA reads TGTGCCAGCAGCTTGGGTCGGGACAGGTACCACGAGCAGTACTTC.

V and J are TRBV4-1 and TRBJ2-1; a possible D gene is TRBD2 (6 bases). V was cut by 1 base and J by 1 base, with 11 bases left in between. The germline CDR1 and CDR2 sequences are MGHRA and YSYEKL. The CDR3 totals 16 residues. CDR3 DNA sequence: TGCGCCAGCAGCCAAGCCTTAGCGGAGTCCTACAATGAGCAGTTCTTC. As protein: CASSQALAESYNEQFF.

The chain carries TRBV11-2 and TRBJ2-7; D is ambiguous. This CDR3 comprises 14 residues. CDR1 SGHAT and CDR2 FQNNGV come from the germline V gene. V gave up 0 bases and J gave up 2 bases, with 8 bases separating them. CDR3 residues: CASSLEVGAYEQYF. CDR3 coding DNA: TGTGCCAGCAGCTTAGAGGTTGGCGCCTACGAGCAGTACTTC.

The rearrangement joins TRBV6-5 to TRBJ2-2, with no clear D. Germline V CDR1 and CDR2: MNHEY, SVGAGI. V was cut by 6 bases and J by 0 bases, with 8 bases left in between. The CDR3 is 14 residues long. The CDR3 nucleotides are TGTGCCAGCAGGCCCACTTCGAACACCGGGGAGCTGTTTTTT. Its translation: CASRPTSNTGELFF.

This rearrangement joins TRBV20-1 to TRBJ1-1, with unresolved D. The V end lost 0 bases, the J end lost 6 bases, and 5 bases lay between the germline ends. The CDR3 loop spans 11 amino acids. Germline loops: CDR1 DFQATT, CDR2 SNEGSKA (reference sequence). CDR3 amino acids: CSARDPPEAFF. CDR3 nucleotides: TGCAGTGCTAGAGACCCCCCTGAAGCTTTCTTT.

As regards this clone: A read error may produce the germline difference seen at one junction end. This chain uses TRBV28 with TRBJ1-5; D is ambiguous. Germline V lookup: CDR1 MDHEN, CDR2 SYDVKM. This CDR3 has 18 residues. For the CDR3, the DNA is TGTACCAGCAGTGATCCATCTGGACGGGAGAGGAGCAATCAGCCCCAGCATTTT. It is translated as CTSSDPSGRERSNQPQHF.

This clone was counted between two and nine times. The V call is TRBV7-9, the J call TRBJ2-1; no definite D call. V shed 1 base and J shed 5 bases, with 9 bases lying between them. This CDR3 region has 14 residues. Germline values: CDR1 SEHNR, CDR2 FQNEAQ (reference sequence). The DNA of the CDR3 is TGTGCCAGCAGCTTAGTGAGTGCGGACAATGAGCAGTTCTTC. It is translated as CASSLVSADNEQFF.

This sequence joins TRBV5-4 and TRBJ2-5, with 11 nucleotides matching TRBD2. This CDR3 contains 17 residues. Germline lookup yields CDR1 SGHNT and CDR2 YYREEE (reference sequence). J lost 5 bases, V lost 4 bases, and 13 bases had no gene match. The chain's CDR3 is CASSPEGVAGGPETQYF. CDR3 bases: TGTGCCAGCAGCCCTGAAGGTGTAGCGGGAGGGCCGGAGACCCAGTACTTC.

V and J are TRBV27 and TRBJ2-2, with D possibly being TRBD2 (6 bases). The CDR3 covers 15 residues. Trimming took 5 bases from V and 6 from J, leaving 16 bases between them. CDR1 and CDR2 (germline): MNHEY, SMNVEV (reference sequence). The CDR3 loop reads CASSRPGLGAGELFF. In DNA, the CDR3 is TGTGCCAGCAGTCGACCGGGACTCGGAGCCGGGGAGCTGTTTTTT.

This clone was seen only once. The V and J genes are TRBV29-1 and TRBJ2-5; no clear D gene. Germline CDR1 is SQVTM and CDR2 is ANQGSEA. CDR3 length: 13 amino acids. V was pared by 4 bases and J by 3 bases, with 12 bases between. CDR3 nucleotide sequence: TGCAGCGTTGTCCTTGGGTCAGAAGAGACCCAGTACTTC. Residues: CSVVLGSEETQYF.

This chain uses TRBV11-2 with TRBJ2-7; 9 nucleotides agree with TRBD2. The CDR3 sequence is 15 residues long. In germline, CDR1 is SGHAT, CDR2 FQNNGV. The V segment lost 1 base and the J segment 3 bases; nucleotides outside the gene matches: 4. CDR3 loop: CASSLAREGLYEQYF. CDR3 in DNA: TGTGCCAGCAGCTTAGCGCGGGAGGGCCTCTACGAGCAGTACTTC.

The chain is built from TRBV4-2 and TRBJ1-3, with D maybe TRBD1 (6 bases). The CDR3 consists of 16 residues. Germline CDR1 is LGHNA and CDR2 is YNFKEQ. V lost 3 bases, J lost 0 bases, and 12 bases lay in between. CDR3 bases: TGTGCCAGCAGCCATGCAGGGGTTAGCTCTGGAAACACCATATATTTT. This translates into CASSHAGVSSGNTIYF.

The chain combines TRBV5-6 with TRBJ1-3; TRBD1 matches 7 bases. V dropped 4 bases and J dropped 1; count of bases not matched to a gene: 8. The CDR3 has 16 residues. The germline CDR1 and CDR2 sequences are SGHDT and YYEEEE. CDR3 residues: CASSNDRVGSGNTIYF. DNA for the CDR3: TGTGCCAGCAGCAACGACAGGGTTGGATCTGGAAACACCATATATTTT.

This chain joins TRBV30 and TRBJ2-3; possibly TRBD1 or TRBD2 for D (7 bases each). V was clipped by 8 bases and J by 2 bases, with 17 bases between them. This CDR3 has 14 amino acids. The germline V gene has CDR1 GTSNPN and CDR2 SVGIG (reference sequence). The CDR3 DNA reads as TGTGCCAGAAGCAGGGGGGGAAACACAGATACGCAGTATTTT. Translation gives CARSRGGNTDTQYF.

Written as DNA, the CDR3 is TGCGCCAGCAGCGTTGACGCTAACAGGGGGAACTATGGCTACACCTTC. Translated, it gives CASSVDANRGNYGYTF. The V gene is TRBV5-1, the J gene TRBJ1-2, with 8 bases that match TRBD1. The J segment lost 2 bases and the V segment lost 4 bases, leaving 10 bases of the junction unmatched. The CDR3 consists of 16 residues. CDR1 and CDR2 from the germline V gene are SGHRS and YFSETQ. The full variable domain, with the rest looked up from reference TRBV5-1 and TRBJ1-2, is KAGVTQTPRYLIKTRGQQVTLSCSPISGHRSVSWYQQTPGQGLQFLFEYFSETQRNKGNFPGRFSGRQFSNSRSEMNVSTLELGDSALYLCASSVDANRGNYGYTFGSGTRLTVV.

This clone has just one count. The gene calls are TRBV7-9 and TRBJ2-7; a weak D match, TRBD2 (5 bases). Germline CDR1 is SEHNR and CDR2 is FQNEAQ (reference sequence). The length of the CDR3 is 14 residues. V lost 5 bases and J 5 bases, leaving 16 bases between the germline ends. CDR3 loop: CASSNRGGLHEQYF. The CDR3, as DNA: TGTGCCAGCAGCAACCGGGGTGGGTTACACGAGCAGTACTTC.

The CDR3 reads CASSPSRQGREQYF. The CDR3 coding sequence is TGTGCCAGCTCACCGAGCCGACAGGGTCGAGAGCAGTACTTC. The genes are TRBV18 and TRBJ2-7; TRBD1 matches 7 bases. This CDR3 region has 14 residues. V lost 3 bases to trimming and J lost 7 bases; unmatched junction nucleotides: 9. CDR1 is KGHSH, CDR2 LQKENI, per germline.